This T cell receptor beta chain was sequenced in a study of spatial heterogeneity in lung cancer. Background on the study: A consistent excess of beta-chain over alpha-chain sequences was detected.

CDR1 is LGHNA and CDR2 is YSLEER in the germline V gene. The CDR3 covers 18 residues. V gave up 4 bases and J gave up 4 bases; unmatched junction bases: 16. This clonotype was found many times. Time point here: sample taken at primary tumor resection. Whole RNA from tumor, nontumor lung or frozen PBMC was sequenced unsorted. The presence of a unique molecular identifier marked each TCR cDNA molecule. One entry per CDR3 protein, called by TCRdb with MiXCR from the 5' RACE reads. The table shows tens of thousands of distinct CDR3 sequences, with approximately 20% occurring only once. The V gene is TRBV4-3, the J gene TRBJ2-5, with TRBD2 matching 9 bases. Sequencing used PBMCs, obtained at surgery. The sequence came from a male donor with early-stage non-small cell lung cancer. Here the CDR3 reads CASSLRLSASGVLETQYF. The CDR3 DNA sequence: TGCGCCAGCAGCCTACGACTTAGCGCTAGCGGGGTATTAGAGACCCAGTACTTC.